The 13 T cell receptor beta chains below come from one sample, sequenced in a study of cytomegalovirus exposure and HLA in healthy donors. With 60 Vbeta and 13 Jbeta primers, the PCR was carried out. Sequenced by immunoSEQ multiplex PCR; TCRdb stores in-frame clones only, minus some. The sample consists of some 74,000 clones, around three quarters of them appearing once. Material for sequencing was PBMCs. The receptor source for this set is a male donor in good health and CMV-seronegative.

The J gene is TRBJ2-1, the V gene TRBV18; 8 bases align to TRBD2. Germline V lookup: CDR1 KGHSH, CDR2 LQKENI. The CDR3 extends over 16 amino acids. Unmatched junction bases numbered 4, after V lost 2 bases and J lost 1 base. The CDR3 loop is CASSPNTSGSYNEQFF. The CDR3 DNA follows: TGTGCCAGCTCACCAAATACTAGCGGATCCTACAATGAGCAGTTCTTC. Using reference TRBV18 and TRBJ2-1 for the parts outside the CDR3, the full variable domain is NAGVMQNPRHLVRRRGQEARLRCSPMKGHSHVYWYRQLPEEGLKFMVYLQKENIIDESGMPKERFSAEFPKEGPSILRIQQVVRGDSAAYFCASSPNTSGSYNEQFFGPGTRLTVL.

The chain is built from TRBV9 and TRBJ1-1; D perhaps matches TRBD1 (5 bases). The V gene's germline CDR1 is SGDLS and CDR2 YYNGEE. The CDR3 contains 13 residues. Trimming left V 4 bases short and J 1 base short, with 8 bases between. CDR3: CASSIGQNTEAFF. Here the CDR3 DNA reads TGTGCCAGCAGCATAGGACAGAACACTGAAGCTTTCTTT. Together with reference TRBV9 and TRBJ1-1, the CDR3 gives the full variable domain: DSGVTQTPKHLITATGQRVTLRCSPRSGDLSVYWYQQSLDQGLQFLIQYYNGEERAKGNILERFSAQQFPDLHSELNLSSLELGDSALYFCASSIGQNTEAFFGQGTRLTVV.

The gene calls are TRBV27 and TRBJ1-3; the D is unclear. This CDR3 comprises 16 residues. Germline-derived CDR1 and CDR2 are MNHEY and SMNVEV (reference sequence). V gave up 6 bases and J gave up 4 bases, with 19 bases separating them. CDR3 loop: CASRPTTPSRGNTIYF. The CDR3 coding sequence is TGTGCCAGCAGACCAACAACCCCCTCACGCGGAAACACCATATATTTT.

The genes are TRBV30 and TRBJ2-3, with 10 bases identical to TRBD2. The CDR3 runs to 15 residues. Germline CDR1 GTSNPN, CDR2 SVGIG (reference sequence). The J segment lost 3 bases and the V segment lost 3 bases, leaving 6 bases of the junction unmatched. The CDR3 loop is CAWRPLAGMTDTQYF. For the CDR3, the DNA is TGTGCCTGGAGACCACTAGCGGGGATGACAGATACGCAGTATTTT.

This chain joins TRBV2 and TRBJ2-7; D gene uncertain. V lost 6 bases to trimming and J lost 6 bases, with 15 bases between them. This CDR3 has 13 residues. Germline assignment: CDR1 SNHLY and CDR2 FYNNEI. The CDR3 DNA reads as TGTGCCAGCAGCCTACAGAAGTTGGGCGAGCAGTACTTC. This gives the protein CASSLQKLGEQYF.

The chain recombines TRBV7-9 with TRBJ1-5; 10 positions match TRBD1. The CDR3 runs to 15 residues. In germline, CDR1 is SEHNR, CDR2 FQNEAQ (reference sequence). Trimming removed 5 bases from V and 4 bases from J; junction bases left unmatched: 5. CDR3 nucleotide sequence: TGTGCCAGCAGCCAAGGACAGGGGGGGAATCAGCCCCAGCATTTT. It is translated as CASSQGQGGNQPQHF.

This clone has only a few counts. The V call is TRBV7-6, the J call TRBJ1-1, with a tentative D call TRBD1 (6 bases). CDR1 SGHVS and CDR2 FNYEAQ come from the germline V gene. This CDR3 comprises 15 residues. Trimming cost V 5 bases and J 6 bases, with 19 bases left between them. In DNA, the CDR3 is TGTGCCAGCAGCCCCACACCGGGACAAAAAGCTGAAGCTTTCTTT. This codes for CASSPTPGQKAEAFF.

This clone was counted between two and nine times. This chain links TRBV5-6 with TRBJ2-7, with a weak D call TRBD1 (5 bases). This CDR3 is built from 17 residues. Trimming shortened V by 0 bases and J by 4 bases, and 20 bases separated the two germline ends. The V gene's germline CDR1 is SGHDT and CDR2 YYEEEE. CDR3: CASSLVGAGHLDYEQYF. In nucleotides, the CDR3 is TGTGCCAGCAGCTTGGTAGGCGCAGGGCATTTGGATTACGAGCAGTACTTC.

The CDR3: CATSRDAVNTEAFF. The CDR3 region has the DNA TGTGCCACCAGCAGAGATGCAGTTAACACTGAAGCTTTCTTT. The chain links TRBV15 to TRBJ1-1; no firm D call. Germline loops: CDR1 LNHNV, CDR2 YYDKDF (reference sequence). The CDR3 runs to 14 residues. V was shortened by 0 bases and J by 2 bases, with 7 bases between the two germline ends.

This chain joins TRBV11-2 and TRBJ2-7; 9 bases map to TRBD1. V dropped 4 bases and J dropped 3; count of bases not matched to a gene: 7. Germline CDR1 is SGHAT and CDR2 is FQNNGV. The CDR3 contains 15 residues. Here the CDR3 DNA reads TGTGCCAGCAGCTCATCGGACAGGGGAGTCTACGAGCAGTACTTC. The encoded protein is CASSSSDRGVYEQYF.

In DNA, the CDR3 is TGTGCCAGCAGACTACGTGAGCGGGGGGCAGATACGCAGTATTTT. This codes for CASRLRERGADTQYF. The chain is built from TRBV6-1 and TRBJ2-3, with TRBD2 identical over 9 bases. Germline V gene sequence: CDR1 MNHNS, CDR2 SASEGT. J gave up 4 bases and V 6 bases, and 8 bases lay outside the gene matches. This CDR3 is built from 15 residues.

Only one count was recorded for this clone. The CDR3 DNA is TGTGCCAGCAGTGAAACGAGGCAGCCCCAGCATTTT. It codes for CASSETRQPQHF. The V call is TRBV2, the J call TRBJ1-5; D not certain. CDR1 and CDR2 from the germline V gene are SNHLY and FYNNEI. The CDR3 totals 12 residues. The V end was cut by 2 bases, the J end by 7 bases, with 6 bases between.

The rearrangement joins TRBV5-1 to TRBJ2-3; 7 positions agree with TRBD2. V was pared by 2 bases and J by 4 bases, with 4 bases of the junction left unmatched. The germline gives CDR1 SGHRS, CDR2 YFSETQ. The CDR3 loop spans 14 amino acids. CDR3 region: CASSFGLDSDTQYF. The CDR3, as DNA: TGCGCCAGCAGCTTCGGACTAGATTCAGATACGCAGTATTTT.